The TCR beta chain described here comes from a study of post-analysis software for immune sequencing data. At the level of the study: The disease courses spanned relapsing-remitting, secondary progressive and progressive-relapsing forms of multiple sclerosis.

Study results and caveats: Included in a set of about five TRBV segments more frequent in patients than controls were TRBV5-6, TRBV5-1 and TRBV20-1.

From germline, CDR1 is MDHEN and CDR2 SYDVKM. The CDR3 is 17 residues long. Trimming took 6 bases from V and 0 from J, leaving 18 bases between them. There are a few counts of this clonotype. What it binds is unknown. The authors incorporated unique molecular identifiers into the TCR beta cDNA libraries. Each CDR3 protein gets one entry after TCRdb re-called the PCR reads with MiXCR. The table lists approximately 350,000 distinct CDR3 sequences, 30% to 45% of them singletons. V gene TRBV28 combines with J gene TRBJ2-1, with D tentatively TRBD2 (6 bases). The clonotype comes from a girl between 5 and 17 years old with multiple sclerosis. Sequencing was performed on blood. Written as DNA, the CDR3 is TGTGCCAGCAGCCCAGACTCCTACGGGGGCTCCTACAATGAGCAGTTCTTC. This sequence encodes CASSPDSYGGSYNEQFF. Together with reference TRBV28 and TRBJ2-1, the CDR3 gives the full variable domain: DVKVTQSSRYLVKRTGEKVFLECVQDMDHENMFWYRQDPGLGLRLIYFSYDVKMKEKGDIPEGYSVSREKKERFSLILESASTNQTSMYLCASSPDSYGGSYNEQFFGPGTRLTVL.